Shown below are 15 T cell receptor beta chains from a single sample sequenced in a study of metastatic and nonmetastatic thyroid tumors. Through MiXCR, TCRdb re-clonotyped the PCR reads. The sample holds fewer than 40,000 clones, around 15% seen once. Not a single patient had been given any form of treatment at any point before undergoing thyroid surgery. The sequencing input was blood. Every receptor here comes from a female donor with papillary thyroid cancer or a benign thyroid nodule (not recorded which). Some clones in this sample may be carry-over from other donors' samples.

The J gene is TRBJ2-1, the V gene TRBV12-3 or TRBV12-4; 9 bases line up with TRBD2. The J segment lost 7 bases and the V segment lost 7 bases, leaving 11 bases of the junction unmatched. This CDR3 contains 15 residues. CDR3 amino acids: CASKLGGRALNEQFF. CDR3 DNA: TGTGCCAGCAAGTTAGGCGGGAGGGCCCTTAATGAGCAGTTCTTC.

This clone was recorded many times. The chain couples TRBV7-8 to TRBJ1-4, with 9 positions matching TRBD1. This CDR3 contains 15 residues. CDR1 and CDR2 (germline): SGHVS, FQNEAQ. After removal of 5 bases from V and 8 bases from J, the junction contained 9 bases not matched to a gene. CDR3: CASSGRTGVGEKLFF. For the CDR3, the DNA is TGTGCCAGCAGCGGTCGGACAGGGGTAGGCGAAAAACTGTTTTTT.

There are a few counts of this clone. The junction and the germline gene differ at one end; a read error may be behind it. V is TRBV6-1 and J is TRBJ1-2, with D possibly being TRBD1 (6 bases). The CDR3 has 16 amino acids. Per the germline V gene, CDR1 is MNHNS and CDR2 is SASEGT. DNA for the CDR3: TGTGCCAGCGGTGATCGGCAGGGGATCCGCAATTATGGCTACACCTTC. As protein: CASGDRQGIRNYGYTF.

V and J are TRBV20-1 and TRBJ2-5, with D perhaps TRBD2 (5 bases). The tail of the sequence fits TRBJ2-1 better, so the J call may be wrong. Germline assignment: CDR1 DFQATT and CDR2 SNEGSKA (reference sequence). The CDR3 consists of 15 residues. The CDR3 reads CSARDRWEFNAEQFF. The CDR3 DNA follows: TGCAGTGCTAGAGATCGGTGGGAGTTCAATGCTGAGCAGTTCTTC.

This rearrangement joins TRBV2 to TRBJ2-7, with TRBD2 identical over 12 bases. The germline V gene has CDR1 SNHLY and CDR2 FYNNEI. The CDR3 runs 15 residues. The V and J ends lost 6 bases and 7 bases, in that order; junction bases with no gene match: 10. CDR3 sequence: CASSVLLAGGWEQYF. The CDR3 bases are TGTGCCAGCAGCGTGCTACTAGCGGGAGGTTGGGAGCAGTACTTC.

The table lists this clone with many counts. The chain combines TRBV7-9 with TRBJ1-3; D remains ambiguous. Per the germline V gene, CDR1 is SEHNR and CDR2 is FQNEAQ (reference sequence). V was clipped by 4 bases and J by 4 bases, with 5 bases between them. The CDR3 covers 12 residues. For the CDR3, the DNA is TGTGCCAGCAGCTCGATAGGAAACACCATATATTTT. Its translation is CASSSIGNTIYF.

This clone has ten or more counts. This sequence joins TRBV5-1 and TRBJ2-3, with 9 bases matching TRBD1. There are 17 residues in the CDR3. V was pared by 0 bases and J by 0 bases, with 5 bases of the junction left unmatched. The germline CDR1 and CDR2 sequences are SGHRS and YFSETQ. The CDR3 sequence: CASSLGRTGDSTDTQYF. In nucleotides, the CDR3 is TGCGCCAGCAGCTTGGGGCGGACAGGGGATAGCACAGATACGCAGTATTTT.

This clone has a count of ten or more. A read error may explain this, as a much larger clone is one base away. J is TRBJ2-7 and V is TRBV7-9, with D unresolved. The CDR3 consists of 12 residues. From germline, CDR1 is SEHNR and CDR2 FQNEAQ (reference sequence). DNA for the CDR3: TGTGCCAGCAGCTTCGCGACCTACGAGCAGCACTTC. Translation gives CASSFATYEQHF.

This clone appeared many times. The chain couples TRBV5-6 to TRBJ2-1; 10 bases line up with TRBD2. This CDR3 is 17 amino acids long. J lost 8 bases, V lost 1 base, and 12 bases had no gene match. Germline CDR1 is SGHDT and CDR2 is YYEEEE. The CDR3 protein is CASSLRRASGSTHEQFF. The CDR3 nucleotides read TGTGCCAGCAGCTTGAGGCGGGCTAGCGGGAGCACCCATGAGCAGTTCTTC.

Only a few counts were recorded for this clone. This chain connects TRBV6-2 or TRBV6-3 to TRBJ2-3, with 11 bases aligning to TRBD2. J gave up 3 bases and V 6 bases, and 11 bases lay outside the gene matches. CDR1 and CDR2 (germline): MNHEY, SVGEGT. The CDR3 spans 17 residues. CDR3 loop: CASSLWVAGGPTDTQYF. In DNA, the CDR3 is TGTGCCAGCAGCCTCTGGGTAGCGGGAGGGCCTACAGATACGCAGTATTTT.

The rearrangement joins TRBV28 to TRBJ1-6; maybe TRBD1 (6 bases). Per the germline V gene, CDR1 is MDHEN and CDR2 is SYDVKM. The CDR3 has 16 amino acids. Trimming left V 10 bases short and J 9 bases short, with 25 bases between. CDR3 nucleotide sequence: TGTGCCACCGAGTGTGGGGGGGCGCACATGGTTTCACCCCTCCACTTT. Encoded protein: CATECGGAHMVSPLHF.

This clone was seen repeatedly, ten times or more. This sequence joins TRBV14 and TRBJ2-5; D possibly matches TRBD1 or TRBD2 (5 bases each). V gave up 3 bases and J gave up 5 bases, with 19 bases separating them. The germline V gene encodes CDR1 SGHDN and CDR2 FVKESK. The CDR3 runs 16 residues. The CDR3 loop is CASSHYRDPGLETQYF. CDR3 coding DNA: TGTGCCAGCAGCCATTACCGGGACCCGGGATTGGAGACCCAGTACTTC. The full variable domain, rest sourced from reference TRBV14 and TRBJ2-5, is EAGVTQFPSHSVIEKGQTVTLRCDPISGHDNLYWYRRVMGKEIKFLLHFVKESKQDESGMPNNRFLAERTGGTYSTLKVQPAELEDSGVYFCASSHYRDPGLETQYFGPGTRLLVL.

This clone was picked up many times. The chain links TRBV30 to TRBJ2-5; 14 bases line up with TRBD2. V trimming: 2 bases; J trimming: 6 bases; junction bases outside the gene matches: 2. Germline loops: CDR1 GTSNPN, CDR2 SVGIG (reference sequence). The CDR3 sequence is 14 residues long. CDR3 DNA sequence: TGTGCCTGGAGTAGGACTAGCGGGAGGCAGACCCAGTACTTC. Translation: CAWSRTSGRQTQYF. Combining the CDR3 with reference TRBV30 and TRBJ2-5 gives the whole variable domain SQTIHQWPATLVQPVGSPLSLECTVEGTSNPNLYWYRQAAGRGLQLLFYSVGIGQISSEVPQNLSASRPQDRQFILSSKKLLLSDSGFYLCAWSRTSGRQTQYFGPGTRLLVL.

This clone has a handful of counts. The chain uses TRBV27 and TRBJ2-5; TRBD1 matches 10 bases. J lost 5 bases, V lost 6 bases, and 6 bases had no gene match. The V gene's germline CDR1 is MNHEY and CDR2 SMNVEV (reference sequence). The CDR3 runs 14 residues. CDR3: CASRRQGAGETQYF. CDR3 nucleotide sequence: TGTGCCAGCAGAAGACAGGGGGCCGGGGAGACCCAGTACTTC.

This clone was observed many times. Other DNA sequences in the sample encode the same CDR3. The chain combines TRBV18 with TRBJ1-4; D is uncertain. The germline V gene encodes CDR1 KGHSH and CDR2 LQKENI. V gave up 6 bases and J gave up 12 bases, with 23 bases separating them. This CDR3 comprises 15 residues. The CDR3 sequence: CASSPTTTSFDELFF. CDR3 DNA sequence: TGTGCCAGCTCTCCTACTACTACGAGTTTTGACGAACTGTTTTTT.